The source of this TCR beta chain is a study of cytotoxic CD8 clonotypes in ibrutinib-treated CLL. Clones were read by immunoSEQ multiplex PCR, and TCRdb kept only the in-frame ones, dropping some. The sample gives more than 140,000 clones, roughly 80% of which show up once; under 35% is in the top ten. Germline V lookup: CDR1 LGHNT, CDR2 FRNRAP. The CDR3 runs to 11 residues. V was clipped by 6 bases and J by 4 bases, with 4 bases between them. Study-wide points: Public clonotypes occurred uncommonly; on treatment, they contracted or remained stable. Clonality increased at ibrutinib response and stayed stable in sustained remission. At progression, however, it fell back toward baseline.

Comments on this clone: Its antigen is still unknown.

The sequence derives from a human donor with chronic lymphocytic leukemia. V is TRBV12-5 and J is TRBJ2-1; the D is unclear. Sequenced material: PBMCs, taken after 12 months of ibrutinib treatment. CDR3 in amino acids: CASGVYNEQFF. The CDR3 nucleotides are TGTGCTAGTGGGGTTTACAATGAGCAGTTCTTC.